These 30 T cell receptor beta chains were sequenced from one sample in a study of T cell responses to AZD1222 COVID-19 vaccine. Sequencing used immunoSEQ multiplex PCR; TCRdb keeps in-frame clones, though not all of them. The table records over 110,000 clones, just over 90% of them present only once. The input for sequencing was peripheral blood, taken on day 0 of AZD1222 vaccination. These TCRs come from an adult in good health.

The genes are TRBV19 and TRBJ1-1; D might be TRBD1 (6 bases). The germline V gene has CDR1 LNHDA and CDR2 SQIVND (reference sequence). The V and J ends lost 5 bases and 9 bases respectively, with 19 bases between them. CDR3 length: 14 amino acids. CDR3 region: CASSVAGGQSKAFF. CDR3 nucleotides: TGTGCCAGTAGTGTTGCGGGTGGACAGTCGAAAGCTTTCTTT. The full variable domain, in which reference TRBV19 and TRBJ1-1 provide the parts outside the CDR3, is DGGITQSPKYLFRKEGQNVTLSCEQNLNHDAMYWYRQDPGQGLRLIYYSQIVNDFQKGDIAEGYSVSREKKESFPLTVTSAQKNPTAFYLCASSVAGGQSKAFFGQGTRLTVV.

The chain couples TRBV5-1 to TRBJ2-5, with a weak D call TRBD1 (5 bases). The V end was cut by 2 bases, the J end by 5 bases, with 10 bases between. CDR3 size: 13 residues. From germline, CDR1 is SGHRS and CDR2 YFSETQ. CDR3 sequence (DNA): TGCGCCAGCAGCTTCGGGTGGGGCGAGACCCAGTACTTC. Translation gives CASSFGWGETQYF.

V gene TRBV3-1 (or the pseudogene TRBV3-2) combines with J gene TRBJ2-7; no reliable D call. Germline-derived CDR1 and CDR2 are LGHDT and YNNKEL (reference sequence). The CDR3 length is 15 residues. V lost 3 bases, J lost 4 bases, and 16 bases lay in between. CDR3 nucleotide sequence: TGTGCCAGCAGCCAGAACCGGGCCCTAACTTACGAGCAGTACTTC. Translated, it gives CASSQNRALTYEQYF.

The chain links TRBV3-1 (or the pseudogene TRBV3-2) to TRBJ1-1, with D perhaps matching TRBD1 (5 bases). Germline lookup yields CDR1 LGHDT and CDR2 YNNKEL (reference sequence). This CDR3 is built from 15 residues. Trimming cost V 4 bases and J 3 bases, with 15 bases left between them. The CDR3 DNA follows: TGTGCCAGCAGCCTTCCGGGACGGCTGTACACTGAAGCTTTCTTT. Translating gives CASSLPGRLYTEAFF.

The CDR3 region has the DNA TGTGCCAGTAGTATGAAAGGGGGCGCCGGAAACACCATATATTTT. It translates to CASSMKGGAGNTIYF. The chain couples TRBV19 to TRBJ1-3; 7 bases agree with TRBD1. CDR3 size: 15 residues. V shed 3 bases, J shed 4 bases, and the junction held 6 bases outside the gene matches. Germline V gene data show CDR1 as LNHDA and CDR2 as SQIVND (reference sequence).

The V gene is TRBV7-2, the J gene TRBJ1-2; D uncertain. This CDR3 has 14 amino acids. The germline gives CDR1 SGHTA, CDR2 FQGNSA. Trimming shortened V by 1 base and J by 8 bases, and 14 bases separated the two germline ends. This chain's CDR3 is CASSLDGALGGYTF. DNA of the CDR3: TGTGCCAGCAGCTTAGATGGCGCCCTGGGAGGCTACACCTTC.

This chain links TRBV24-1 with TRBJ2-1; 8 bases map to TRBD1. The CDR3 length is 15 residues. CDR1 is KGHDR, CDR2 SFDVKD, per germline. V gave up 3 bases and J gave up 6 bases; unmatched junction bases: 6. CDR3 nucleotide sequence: TGTGCCACCAGTGATACCAGGGGGCCAGGCAATGAGCAGTTCTTC. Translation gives CATSDTRGPGNEQFF.

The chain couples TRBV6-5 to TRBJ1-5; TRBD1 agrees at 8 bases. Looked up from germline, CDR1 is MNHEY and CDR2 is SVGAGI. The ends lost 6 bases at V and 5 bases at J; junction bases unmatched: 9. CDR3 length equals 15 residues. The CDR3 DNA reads TGTGCCAGCAGCCGGACAGGGCTGAAAGATCAGCCCCAGCATTTT. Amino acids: CASSRTGLKDQPQHF.

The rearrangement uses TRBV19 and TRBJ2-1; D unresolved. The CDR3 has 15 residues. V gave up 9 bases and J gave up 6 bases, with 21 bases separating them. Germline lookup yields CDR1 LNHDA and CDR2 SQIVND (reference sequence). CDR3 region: CASKAGFFEINEQFF. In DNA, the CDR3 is TGTGCCAGCAAAGCAGGTTTTTTCGAAATCAATGAGCAGTTCTTC.

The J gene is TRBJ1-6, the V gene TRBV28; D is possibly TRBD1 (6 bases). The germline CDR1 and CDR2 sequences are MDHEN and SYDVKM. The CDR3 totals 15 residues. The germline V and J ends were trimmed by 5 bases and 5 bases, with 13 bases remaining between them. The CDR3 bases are TGTGCCAGCAGTGAATCGGACAGAGATAATTCACCCCTCCACTTT. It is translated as CASSESDRDNSPLHF.

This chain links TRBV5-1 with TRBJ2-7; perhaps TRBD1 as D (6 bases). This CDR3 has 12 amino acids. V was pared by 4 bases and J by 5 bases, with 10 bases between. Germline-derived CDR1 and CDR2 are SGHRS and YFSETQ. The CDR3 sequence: CASSVTGNEQYF. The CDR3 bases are TGCGCCAGCAGCGTTACAGGGAACGAGCAGTACTTC. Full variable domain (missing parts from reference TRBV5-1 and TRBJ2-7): KAGVTQTPRYLIKTRGQQVTLSCSPISGHRSVSWYQQTPGQGLQFLFEYFSETQRNKGNFPGRFSGRQFSNSRSEMNVSTLELGDSALYLCASSVTGNEQYFGPGTRLTVT.

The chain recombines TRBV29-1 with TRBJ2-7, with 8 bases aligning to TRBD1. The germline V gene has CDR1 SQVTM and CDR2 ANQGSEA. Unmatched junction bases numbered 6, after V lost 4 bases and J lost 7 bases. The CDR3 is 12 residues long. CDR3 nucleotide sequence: TGCAGCGTTGCCCAGGGGGCGAGTGAGCAGTACTTC. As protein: CSVAQGASEQYF.

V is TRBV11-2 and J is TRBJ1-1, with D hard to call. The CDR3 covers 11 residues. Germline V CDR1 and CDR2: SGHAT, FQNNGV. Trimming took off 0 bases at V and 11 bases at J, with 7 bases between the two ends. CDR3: CASSLDGNAFF. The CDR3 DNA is TGTGCCAGCAGCTTAGATGGGAATGCTTTCTTT.

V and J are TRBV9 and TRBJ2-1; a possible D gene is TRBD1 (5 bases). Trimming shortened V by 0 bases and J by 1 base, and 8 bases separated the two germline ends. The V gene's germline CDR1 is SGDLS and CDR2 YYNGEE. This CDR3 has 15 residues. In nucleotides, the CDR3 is TGTGCCAGCAGCGTAGAAGGGGATTCCTACAATGAGCAGTTCTTC. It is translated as CASSVEGDSYNEQFF. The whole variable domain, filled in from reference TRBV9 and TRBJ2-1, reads DSGVTQTPKHLITATGQRVTLRCSPRSGDLSVYWYQQSLDQGLQFLIQYYNGEERAKGNILERFSAQQFPDLHSELNLSSLELGDSALYFCASSVEGDSYNEQFFGPGTRLTVL.

The CDR3 reads CASSLRHSTGAFF. The DNA of the CDR3 is TGTGCCAGCAGCTTACGACACTCGACAGGAGCTTTCTTT. The V gene is TRBV5-4, the J gene TRBJ1-1; D might be TRBD1 (6 bases). This CDR3 spans 13 amino acids. Germline V gives CDR1 SGHNT, CDR2 YYREEE (reference sequence). V was trimmed by 2 bases and J by 10 bases, leaving 15 bases between them.

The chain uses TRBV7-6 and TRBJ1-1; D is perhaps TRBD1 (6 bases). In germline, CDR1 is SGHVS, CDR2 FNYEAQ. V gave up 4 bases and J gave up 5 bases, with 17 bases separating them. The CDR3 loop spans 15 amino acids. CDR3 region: CASSSAQGRFTEAFF. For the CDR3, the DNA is TGTGCCAGCAGCTCCGCCCAGGGGCGGTTTACTGAAGCTTTCTTT. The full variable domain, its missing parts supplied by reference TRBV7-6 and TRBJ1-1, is GAGVSQSPRYKVTKRGQDVALRCDPISGHVSLYWYRQALGQGPEFLTYFNYEAQQDKSGLPNDRFSAERPEGSISTLTIQRTEQRDSAMYRCASSSAQGRFTEAFFGQGTRLTVV.

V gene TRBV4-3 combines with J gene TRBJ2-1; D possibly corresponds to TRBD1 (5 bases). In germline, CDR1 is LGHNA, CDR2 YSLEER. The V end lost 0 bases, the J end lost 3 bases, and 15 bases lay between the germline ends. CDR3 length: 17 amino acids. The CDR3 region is CASSQDLAGHHYNEQFF. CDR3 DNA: TGCGCCAGCAGCCAAGATTTAGCAGGGCATCACTACAATGAGCAGTTCTTC.

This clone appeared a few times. The CDR3 spells CASRRTGTNEKLFF. In DNA form, the CDR3 reads TGTGCCAGCAGACGGACAGGAACAAATGAAAAACTGTTTTTT. The chain links TRBV25-1 to TRBJ1-4; TRBD1 matches at 7 bases. Germline trimming cut 6 bases from V and 5 bases from J; bases unmatched to any gene: 6. CDR3 length: 14 amino acids. Germline loops: CDR1 MGHDK, CDR2 SYGVNS.

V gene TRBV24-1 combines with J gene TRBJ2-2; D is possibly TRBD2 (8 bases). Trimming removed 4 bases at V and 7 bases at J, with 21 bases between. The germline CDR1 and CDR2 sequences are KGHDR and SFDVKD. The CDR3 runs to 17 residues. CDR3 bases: TGTGCCACCAGTGAAGGGGGCGGAGGGACTAGGGACGGGGAGCTGTTTTTT. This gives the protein CATSEGGGGTRDGELFF.

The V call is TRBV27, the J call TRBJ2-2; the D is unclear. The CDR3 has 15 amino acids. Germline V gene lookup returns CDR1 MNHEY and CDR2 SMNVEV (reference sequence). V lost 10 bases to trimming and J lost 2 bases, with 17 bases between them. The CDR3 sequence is CAIIGRHFNTGELFF. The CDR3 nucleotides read TGTGCCATAATTGGACGGCACTTCAACACCGGGGAGCTGTTTTTT.

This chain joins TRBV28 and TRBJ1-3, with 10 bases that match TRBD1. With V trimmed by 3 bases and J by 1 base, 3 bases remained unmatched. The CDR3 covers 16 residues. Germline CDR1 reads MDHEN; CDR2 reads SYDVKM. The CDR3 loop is CASSFGDRGSGNTIYF. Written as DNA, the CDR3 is TGTGCCAGCAGTTTCGGGGACAGGGGATCTGGAAACACCATATATTTT.

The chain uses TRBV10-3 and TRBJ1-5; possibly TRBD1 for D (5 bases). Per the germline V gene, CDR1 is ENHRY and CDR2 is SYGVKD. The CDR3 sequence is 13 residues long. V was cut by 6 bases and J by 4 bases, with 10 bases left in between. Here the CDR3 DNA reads TGTGCCATCAGCAGGGACCCGAATCAGCCCCAGCATTTT. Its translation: CAISRDPNQPQHF.

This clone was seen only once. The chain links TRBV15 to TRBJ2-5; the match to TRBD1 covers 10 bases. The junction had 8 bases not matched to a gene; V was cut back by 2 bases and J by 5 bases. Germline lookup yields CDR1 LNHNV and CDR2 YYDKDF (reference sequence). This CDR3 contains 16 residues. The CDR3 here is CATSRNPGQGQETQYF. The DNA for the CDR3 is TGTGCCACCAGCAGAAATCCGGGACAGGGGCAGGAGACCCAGTACTTC.

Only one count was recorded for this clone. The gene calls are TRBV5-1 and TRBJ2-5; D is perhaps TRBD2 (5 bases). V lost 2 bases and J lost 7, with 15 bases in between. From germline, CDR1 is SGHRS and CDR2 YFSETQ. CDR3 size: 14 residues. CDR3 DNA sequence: TGCGCCAGCAGCTTCGATCTAGCCGTGGGGACCCAGTACTTC. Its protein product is CASSFDLAVGTQYF.

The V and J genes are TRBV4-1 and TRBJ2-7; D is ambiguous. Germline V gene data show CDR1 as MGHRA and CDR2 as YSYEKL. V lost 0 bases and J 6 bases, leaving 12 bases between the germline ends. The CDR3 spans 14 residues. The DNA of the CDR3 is TGCGCCAGCAGCCAAGAAGACCGGTGGCGCGAGCAGTACTTC. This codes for CASSQEDRWREQYF.

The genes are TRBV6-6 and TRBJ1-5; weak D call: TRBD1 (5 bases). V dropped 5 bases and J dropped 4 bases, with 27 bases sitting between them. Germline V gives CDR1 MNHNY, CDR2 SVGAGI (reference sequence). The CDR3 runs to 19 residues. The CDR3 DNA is TGTGCCAGCAGTCACCACCCACAAAATAGGACACGGGGGAATCAGCCCCAGCATTTT. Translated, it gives CASSHHPQNRTRGNQPQHF.

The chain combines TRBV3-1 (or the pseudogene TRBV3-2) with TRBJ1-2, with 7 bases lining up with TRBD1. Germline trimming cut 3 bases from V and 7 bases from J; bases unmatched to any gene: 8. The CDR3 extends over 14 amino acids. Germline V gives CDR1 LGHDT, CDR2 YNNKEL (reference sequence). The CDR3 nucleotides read TGTGCCAGCAGCCAGGAGAGACAGGGAGCTGGCTACACCTTC. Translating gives CASSQERQGAGYTF.

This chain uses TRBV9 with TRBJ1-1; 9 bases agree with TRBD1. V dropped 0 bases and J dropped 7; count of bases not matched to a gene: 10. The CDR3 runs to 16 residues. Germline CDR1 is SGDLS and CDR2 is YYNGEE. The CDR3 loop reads CASSVAPRTGDSEAFF. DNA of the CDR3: TGTGCCAGCAGCGTAGCTCCCCGGACAGGGGACAGTGAAGCTTTCTTT.

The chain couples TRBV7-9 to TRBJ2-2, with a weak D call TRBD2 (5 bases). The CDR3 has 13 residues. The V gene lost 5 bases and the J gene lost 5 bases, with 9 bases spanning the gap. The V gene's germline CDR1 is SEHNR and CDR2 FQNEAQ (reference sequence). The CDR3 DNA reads TGTGCCAGCAGCCTAAGGGAGACCGGGGAGCTGTTTTTT. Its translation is CASSLRETGELFF.

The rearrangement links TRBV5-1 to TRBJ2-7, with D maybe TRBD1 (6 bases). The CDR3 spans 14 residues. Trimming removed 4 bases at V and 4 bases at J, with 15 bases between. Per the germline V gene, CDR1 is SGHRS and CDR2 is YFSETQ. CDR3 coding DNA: TGCGCCAGCAGCGGGACATCCCTTCAATACGAGCAGTACTTC. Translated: CASSGTSLQYEQYF.